This T cell receptor (beta chain) is drawn from a study of blood T cell repertoires in COVID-19. The assay was immunoSEQ multiplex PCR, and TCRdb's table has in-frame clones only and misses some. The table records 98,000 or so clones, 84% of them present only once. The source is a man in his 60s with acute or convalescent COVID-19. The sample taken for sequencing was peripheral blood.

The CDR3 bases are TGTGCCAGCACACGGGAAAACACAGATACGCAGTATTTT. Its translation is CASTRENTDTQYF. V and J are TRBV6-5 and TRBJ2-3; TRBD2 might be the D (5 bases). Germline CDR1 MNHEY, CDR2 SVGAGI. The CDR3 contains 13 residues. V was trimmed by 7 bases and J by 2 bases, leaving 10 bases between them.